What follows are 14 T cell receptor beta chains derived from one specimen sequenced in a study of T cell repertoires in cytomegalovirus infection. TCRdb recomputed calls from the reads with MiXCR, one row per CDR3 protein. Of tens of thousands of distinct CDR3 sequences listed, about 27% are singletons. These TCRs are of unknown antigen specificity. Sequenced material: CD8+ T cells from cultured PBMCs, taken from culture after CMV antigen stimulation. The receptor set was obtained from a human donor in good health (CMV status not recorded). Some clones in this sample may be carry-over from other donors' samples.

The chain employs TRBV7-3 and TRBJ1-1; D may be TRBD1 (6 bases). Germline V lookup: CDR1 SGHTA, CDR2 FQGTGA. The CDR3 runs to 14 residues. Trimming pared 5 bases from V and 5 bases from J, leaving 15 bases between. Written as DNA, the CDR3 is TGTGCCAGCAGCGCCACAGGGATGGGAACTGAAGCTTTCTTT. This sequence encodes CASSATGMGTEAFF. Full variable domain (missing parts from reference TRBV7-3 and TRBJ1-1): GAGVSQTPSNKVTEKGKYVELRCDPISGHTALYWYRQSLGQGPEFLIYFQGTGAADDSGLPNDRFFAVRPEGSVSTLKIQRTERGDSAVYLCASSATGMGTEAFFGQGTRLTVV.

This clonotype appeared many times. V is TRBV19 and J is TRBJ2-6, with D possibly being TRBD2 (5 bases). This CDR3 has 14 amino acids. The germline gives CDR1 LNHDA, CDR2 SQIVND (reference sequence). The V end lost 6 bases, the J end lost 4 bases, and 10 bases lay between the germline ends. The CDR3 coding sequence is TGTGCCAGTAGGTGGGGAGAAGGGGCCAACGTCCTGACTTTC. It specifies CASRWGEGANVLTF.

This clonotype occurred a few times. V gene TRBV7-2 combines with J gene TRBJ2-1; 8 bases match TRBD1. The length of the CDR3 is 16 residues. Trimming at V came to 2 bases and at J to 7 bases, leaving 10 bases not matched to a gene. The germline gives CDR1 SGHTA, CDR2 FQGNSA. In DNA form, the CDR3 reads TGTGCCAGCAGCTTATTTCAGGGGGCGATGATTAATGAGCAGTTCTTC. It yields the protein CASSLFQGAMINEQFF.

The table lists this clonotype with many counts. The chain couples TRBV7-8 to TRBJ1-4; possibly TRBD1 for D (5 bases). The CDR3 is 20 amino acids. Germline V gene data show CDR1 as SGHVS and CDR2 as FQNEAQ. V lost 4 bases to trimming and J lost 5 bases, with 29 bases between them. CDR3 in DNA: TGTGCCAGCAGCTCTAGGGGCTTGGGGGTTACGCCCGCTTTGAATGAAAAACTGTTTTTT. The encoded protein is CASSSRGLGVTPALNEKLFF.

This clonotype was seen a few times. The chain couples TRBV6-2 or TRBV6-3 to TRBJ2-7, with D possibly matching TRBD1 (6 bases). The V gene's germline CDR1 is MNHEY and CDR2 SVGEGT. This CDR3 has 14 amino acids. Trimming pared 0 bases from V and 5 bases from J, leaving 11 bases between. CDR3 residues: CASSYSGGYNEQYF. CDR3 sequence (DNA): TGTGCCAGCAGTTACTCTGGGGGCTATAACGAGCAGTACTTC.

This chain connects TRBV27 to TRBJ2-7, with D maybe TRBD1 (6 bases). This CDR3 comprises 15 residues. Germline V gene data show CDR1 as MNHEY and CDR2 as SMNVEV (reference sequence). Trimming took off 5 bases at V and 2 bases at J, with 16 bases between the two ends. In nucleotides, the CDR3 is TGTGCCAGCAGTCTTTCCGGGACAAACGCCTACGAGCAGTACTTC. It specifies CASSLSGTNAYEQYF.

The chain combines TRBV27 with TRBJ2-7; TRBD2 might be the D (7 bases). CDR3 length: 16 amino acids. V dropped 7 bases and J dropped 6 bases, with 25 bases sitting between them. Per the germline V gene, CDR1 is MNHEY and CDR2 is SMNVEV (reference sequence). The CDR3 spells CASNPSIGAGAGEQYF. CDR3 in DNA: TGTGCCAGCAATCCATCGATTGGGGCGGGGGCGGGCGAGCAGTACTTC.

This clonotype has just a few counts. The chain combines TRBV27 with TRBJ2-3; TRBD1 agrees at 8 bases. Germline CDR1 reads MNHEY; CDR2 reads SMNVEV (reference sequence). Trimming removed 3 bases from V and 1 base from J; junction bases left unmatched: 3. The CDR3 sequence is 15 residues long. Here the CDR3 reads CASSFEDRGTDTQYF. CDR3 sequence (DNA): TGTGCCAGCAGTTTCGAGGACAGGGGCACAGATACGCAGTATTTT.

In its sample, this clonotype was seen many times. V and J are TRBV7-3 and TRBJ2-3; the match to TRBD1 covers 7 bases. This CDR3 comprises 15 residues. CDR1 SGHTA and CDR2 FQGTGA come from the germline V gene. Trimming cost V 5 bases and J 0 bases; bases outside gene matches: 5. CDR3 sequence reads: CASSLEGASTDTQYF. The CDR3 DNA reads as TGTGCCAGCAGCCTTGAGGGGGCTAGCACAGATACGCAGTATTTT.

J is TRBJ2-6 and V is TRBV28; a weak D match, TRBD1 (5 bases). Germline V CDR1 and CDR2: MDHEN, SYDVKM. V was clipped by 2 bases and J by 3 bases, with 8 bases between them. The CDR3 extends over 15 amino acids. The CDR3 sequence is CASSLGAYGANVLTF. In DNA, the CDR3 is TGTGCCAGCAGTTTAGGGGCGTATGGGGCCAACGTCCTGACTTTC.

This clonotype has ten or more counts. The CDR3 here is CASSQEKSANTEAFF. CDR3 nucleotide sequence: TGCGCCAGCAGCCAAGAAAAATCAGCAAACACTGAAGCTTTCTTT. The chain combines TRBV4-1 with TRBJ1-1, with D unclear. The CDR3 covers 15 residues. CDR1 is MGHRA and CDR2 is YSYEKL in the germline V gene. The V end lost 0 bases, the J end lost 2 bases, and 10 bases lay between the germline ends.

In this sample, this clonotype turned up once. The rearrangement uses TRBV4-1 and TRBJ2-5; D is possibly TRBD2 (7 bases). With 4 bases removed from V and 2 bases from J, the gap between germline ends came to 20 bases. The CDR3 contains 17 residues. Per germline, CDR1 MGHRA and CDR2 YSYEKL. CDR3 sequence: CASSPEGSGGGQETQYF. The CDR3 DNA follows: TGCGCCAGCAGCCCCGAGGGGTCGGGGGGCGGACAAGAGACCCAGTACTTC.

This clonotype was seen ten or more times. The chain is built from TRBV28 and TRBJ1-5; no clear D. Germline CDR1 and CDR2: MDHEN and SYDVKM. V gave up 6 bases and J gave up 0 bases, with 18 bases separating them. The CDR3 runs to 17 residues. CDR3 sequence: CASSRQDPGSSNQPQHF. The CDR3 nucleotides read TGTGCCAGCAGCCGTCAGGACCCGGGGAGTAGCAATCAGCCCCAGCATTTT.

The rearrangement joins TRBV5-6 to TRBJ2-5; D gene uncertain. The CDR3 consists of 14 residues. Germline assignment: CDR1 SGHDT and CDR2 YYEEEE. Trimming removed 5 bases at V and 4 bases at J, with 15 bases between. The CDR3 DNA reads TGTGCCAGCAGGGCCAGTGGGTACCGAGAGACCCAGTACTTC. Encoded protein: CASRASGYRETQYF.